The 32 T cell receptor beta chains listed next were all sequenced from one sample in a study of persistence of HIV-infected CD4 T cells. The libraries were made with immunoSEQ version 4 in survey mode. Data came from immunoSEQ multiplex PCR; TCRdb stores just in-frame clones and leaves some out. This repertoire shows approximately 46,000 clones, more than 80% found once; its top ten account for 3% to 3.5%. What these receptors recognize is not known. This nonspecific control used anti-CD3/anti-CD28 bead stimulation of CD4+ T cells. Responding CD4+ T cells were sorted by upregulation of both CD40 ligand and CD69. The starting material was CD4+ T cells sorted from PBMCs after approximately 19-hour stimulation, obtained from a patient who received antiretroviral therapy. The origin of the receptors is an adult woman with HIV who was CMV-seropositive.

The rearrangement links TRBV6-6 to TRBJ1-1, with unresolved D. Germline V CDR1 and CDR2: MNHNY, SVGAGI (reference sequence). CDR3 size: 14 residues. Deletions cut 6 bases from V and 5 bases from J, with 16 bases between. CDR3 protein: CASSFDSGSTEAFF. The CDR3 nucleotides are TGTGCCAGCAGCTTCGATTCGGGGTCAACTGAAGCTTTCTTT.

The chain couples TRBV27 to TRBJ2-1, with unresolved D. Germline loops: CDR1 MNHEY, CDR2 SMNVEV (reference sequence). The CDR3 spans 15 residues. V was trimmed by 3 bases and J by 6 bases, leaving 15 bases between them. The DNA of the CDR3 is TGTGCCAGCAGTTTCGACCGTGCCATAATCAATGAGCAGTTCTTC. Its protein product is CASSFDRAIINEQFF.

The chain recombines TRBV5-6 with TRBJ1-4; 8 bases fit TRBD1. The CDR3 runs 14 residues. Germline CDR1 and CDR2: SGHDT and YYEEEE. The ends lost 4 bases at V and 11 bases at J; junction bases unmatched: 10. The CDR3 DNA reads as TGTGCCAGCAGCCTCGGACAGGGATTCGGGAAACTGTTTTTT. This codes for CASSLGQGFGKLFF.

This clone is a singleton in its sample. The V and J genes are TRBV2 and TRBJ2-7; TRBD1 agrees at 7 bases. This CDR3 has 14 amino acids. Germline lookup yields CDR1 SNHLY and CDR2 FYNNEI. Trimming cost V 5 bases and J 4 bases; bases outside gene matches: 8. The CDR3, as DNA: TGTGCCAGCAGTACTTGGGACAGTGAGTACGAGCAGTACTTC. Amino acids: CASSTWDSEYEQYF.

The V and J genes are TRBV6-5 and TRBJ1-1, with TRBD1 as a possible D gene (6 bases). This CDR3 has 12 residues. Trimming removed 8 bases from V and 5 bases from J, with 12 bases in between. Germline CDR1 and CDR2: MNHEY and SVGAGI. CDR3: CASRLGATEAFF. In DNA, the CDR3 is TGTGCCAGCCGGCTGGGGGCGACTGAAGCTTTCTTT.

The CDR3 spells CASSAYGGSSYNEQFF. For the CDR3, the DNA is TGTGCCAGCAGCGCTTACGGAGGGAGCTCCTACAATGAGCAGTTCTTC. The chain combines TRBV9 with TRBJ2-1; a weak D match, TRBD2 (6 bases). CDR1 is SGDLS, CDR2 YYNGEE, per germline. The V end was cut by 3 bases, the J end by 0 bases, with 13 bases between. The CDR3 loop spans 16 amino acids.

This chain connects TRBV3-1 (or the pseudogene TRBV3-2) to TRBJ1-2; 10 positions agree with TRBD1. The germline gives CDR1 LGHDT, CDR2 YNNKEL (reference sequence). CDR3 size: 15 residues. V lost 3 bases and J lost 4; bases outside the gene matches: 5. The CDR3 region is CASSHSGQGPYGYTF. The CDR3 DNA follows: TGTGCCAGCAGCCACTCGGGACAGGGGCCCTATGGCTACACCTTC.

The chain uses TRBV5-1 and TRBJ2-3; D assignment may be TRBD1 or TRBD2 (5 bases each). The CDR3 loop spans 15 amino acids. Trimming removed 7 bases at V and 2 bases at J, with 17 bases between. The germline V gene encodes CDR1 SGHRS and CDR2 YFSETQ. The CDR3 reads CASSSGLADTDTQYF. The DNA of the CDR3 is TGCGCCAGCTCCTCAGGGCTAGCCGACACAGATACGCAGTATTTT.

The V gene is TRBV6-5, the J gene TRBJ2-3; D unresolved. Germline assignment: CDR1 MNHEY and CDR2 SVGAGI. V lost 6 bases to trimming and J lost 3 bases, with 16 bases between them. This CDR3 is built from 15 residues. The CDR3 DNA follows: TGTGCCAGCAGCCGAACCTTCACACCAACAGATACGCAGTATTTT. Translation gives CASSRTFTPTDTQYF.

The J gene is TRBJ2-5, the V gene TRBV5-1; D not certain. The germline V gene has CDR1 SGHRS and CDR2 YFSETQ. The CDR3 runs to 13 residues. Trimming left V 0 bases short and J 4 bases short, with 7 bases between. CDR3 DNA sequence: TGCGCCAGCAGCTTGGCCGTGGGAGAGACCCAGTACTTC. This translates into CASSLAVGETQYF.

In regard to this clone: This same CDR3 is encoded by further DNA sequences in the sample. The chain joins TRBV2 to TRBJ1-1; D may be TRBD1 (5 bases). Germline V gene lookup returns CDR1 SNHLY and CDR2 FYNNEI. This CDR3 region has 14 residues. The V end was cut by 8 bases, the J end by 3 bases, with 16 bases between. The CDR3 is CASRAGSVDTEAFF. Here the CDR3 DNA reads TGTGCCAGCCGGGCAGGGTCGGTTGACACTGAAGCTTTCTTT.

V usage is TRBV5-1 and J usage is TRBJ2-5; TRBD1 matches 7 bases. J lost 1 base, V lost 4 bases, and 7 bases had no gene match. Germline values: CDR1 SGHRS, CDR2 YFSETQ. The CDR3 is 15 amino acids. The CDR3 loop reads CASSAIQGIQETQYF. CDR3 bases: TGCGCCAGCAGCGCAATACAGGGGATCCAAGAGACCCAGTACTTC.

The V gene is TRBV5-1, the J gene TRBJ2-7; TRBD1 agrees at 8 bases. Unmatched junction bases numbered 2, after V lost 0 bases and J lost 3 bases. This CDR3 is 14 amino acids long. Germline V gene data show CDR1 as SGHRS and CDR2 as YFSETQ. The CDR3 sequence is CASSLGQGNYEQYF. CDR3 coding DNA: TGCGCCAGCAGCTTGGGACAGGGGAACTACGAGCAGTACTTC. Combining the CDR3 with reference TRBV5-1 and TRBJ2-7 gives the whole variable domain KAGVTQTPRYLIKTRGQQVTLSCSPISGHRSVSWYQQTPGQGLQFLFEYFSETQRNKGNFPGRFSGRQFSNSRSEMNVSTLELGDSALYLCASSLGQGNYEQYFGPGTRLTVT.

The V gene is TRBV4-3, the J gene TRBJ1-2; TRBD1 matches 10 bases. The trim removed 1 base at V and 4 bases at J, leaving 9 bases unmatched. The germline V gene has CDR1 LGHNA and CDR2 YSLEER. The CDR3 covers 17 residues. The CDR3: CASSQVIRTGGSYGYTF. The CDR3 bases are TGCGCCAGCAGCCAAGTAATTCGGACAGGGGGTTCCTATGGCTACACCTTC.

This rearrangement joins TRBV6-5 to TRBJ1-2; unclear D gene. CDR3 length equals 14 residues. Trimming took 0 bases from V and 6 from J, leaving 11 bases between them. Germline V gene data show CDR1 as MNHEY and CDR2 as SVGAGI. For the CDR3, the DNA is TGTGCCAGCAGTTACTCGTTACGAGGGCATGGCTACACCTTC. It yields the protein CASSYSLRGHGYTF.

This chain links TRBV27 with TRBJ2-5; D might be TRBD2 (5 bases). Trimming left V 3 bases short and J 5 bases short, with 7 bases between. CDR1 is MNHEY and CDR2 is SMNVEV in the germline V gene (reference sequence). The CDR3 length is 12 residues. DNA for the CDR3: TGTGCCAGCAGTTTTCCGGGGGAGACCCAGTACTTC. The encoded protein is CASSFPGETQYF.

The chain recombines TRBV18 with TRBJ1-1; TRBD1 matches 7 bases. Unmatched junction bases numbered 7, after V lost 2 bases and J lost 4 bases. The germline gives CDR1 KGHSH, CDR2 LQKENI. This CDR3 has 15 amino acids. CDR3 in DNA: TGTGCCAGCTCACCAGTCTCGACAGGGACCACTGAAGCTTTCTTT. It codes for CASSPVSTGTTEAFF.

The CDR3 DNA reads as TGTGCCAGCAGCCCACATGGACAGACCGGGGAGCTGTTTTTT. Its protein is CASSPHGQTGELFF. The V call is TRBV7-8, the J call TRBJ2-2; tentative D call: TRBD1 (6 bases). With 5 bases removed from V and 5 bases from J, the gap between germline ends came to 12 bases. CDR1 is SGHVS, CDR2 FQNEAQ, per germline. CDR3 length equals 14 residues.

This clone has only one observation. The J gene is TRBJ2-5, the V gene TRBV2; D possibly corresponds to TRBD1 (5 bases). Germline-derived CDR1 and CDR2 are SNHLY and FYNNEI. V dropped 6 bases and J dropped 3 bases, with 5 bases sitting between them. The CDR3 covers 11 residues. The CDR3 sequence is CASSREETQYF. The DNA of the CDR3 is TGTGCCAGCAGCAGGGAAGAGACCCAGTACTTC. Drawing the rest from reference TRBV2 and TRBJ2-5, the complete variable domain is EPEVTQTPSHQVTQMGQEVILRCVPISNHLYFYWYRQILGQKVEFLVSFYNNEISEKSEIFDDQFSVERPDGSNFTLKIRSTKLEDSAMYFCASSREETQYFGPGTRLLVL.

The chain combines TRBV10-3 with TRBJ1-3, with a possible D match to TRBD1 (6 bases). CDR1 and CDR2 (germline): ENHRY, SYGVKD. The CDR3 runs 16 residues. The ends were cut back, 5 bases at V and 4 bases at J, with 18 bases in the middle. The CDR3 bases are TGTGCCATCAGTCAGAACAGGGAAGATTCAGGAAACACCATATATTTT. It is translated as CAISQNREDSGNTIYF.

The rearrangement links TRBV4-1 to TRBJ1-1; 7 bases are a match to TRBD1. Germline CDR1 is MGHRA and CDR2 is YSYEKL. The CDR3 sequence is 15 residues long. Germline trimming cut 3 bases from V and 5 bases from J; bases unmatched to any gene: 9. The CDR3 loop is CASSHNDRVSTEAFF. The CDR3 region has the DNA TGCGCCAGCAGCCATAATGACAGGGTGAGTACTGAAGCTTTCTTT.

This chain links TRBV4-3 with TRBJ1-2; D ambiguous. V was pared by 3 bases and J by 3 bases, with 14 bases between. CDR3 size: 15 residues. Per germline, CDR1 LGHNA and CDR2 YSLEER. The CDR3 region has the DNA TGCGCCAGCAGCCAGCAACAAACGGGCCACTATGGCTACACCTTC. Translation gives CASSQQQTGHYGYTF.

This clone was recorded only once. This rearrangement joins TRBV5-1 to TRBJ1-2; D might be TRBD1 (5 bases). In germline, CDR1 is SGHRS, CDR2 YFSETQ. The V and J ends lost 4 bases and 6 bases respectively, with 22 bases between them. The CDR3 extends over 16 amino acids. The CDR3 region is CASSPIGGGSLDGYTF. CDR3 in DNA: TGCGCCAGCAGCCCCATTGGTGGGGGGAGCTTGGATGGCTACACCTTC.

The V and J genes are TRBV18 and TRBJ1-2; TRBD1 is a possible D gene (5 bases). V was pared by 5 bases and J by 3 bases, with 10 bases between. The CDR3 spans 13 residues. Germline-derived CDR1 and CDR2 are KGHSH and LQKENI. CDR3 bases: TGTGCCAGCTCAGCCGGGACTGACTATGGCTACACCTTC. This gives the protein CASSAGTDYGYTF. Full variable domain (remainder filled in from reference TRBV18 and TRBJ1-2): NAGVMQNPRHLVRRRGQEARLRCSPMKGHSHVYWYRQLPEEGLKFMVYLQKENIIDESGMPKERFSAEFPKEGPSILRIQQVVRGDSAAYFCASSAGTDYGYTFGSGTRLTVV.

The J gene is TRBJ1-4, the V gene TRBV7-9, with a weak D call TRBD1 (6 bases). Germline-derived CDR1 and CDR2 are SEHNR and FQNEAQ (reference sequence). Trimming took 3 bases from V and 8 from J, leaving 22 bases between them. This CDR3 region has 17 residues. Here the CDR3 reads CASSFRQGLEAFEKLFF. As DNA, the CDR3 is TGTGCCAGCAGCTTCAGGCAGGGGTTGGAGGCCTTCGAAAAACTGTTTTTT.

The gene calls are TRBV18 and TRBJ1-2; D unclear. V shed 2 bases and J shed 4 bases, with 11 bases lying between them. The CDR3 length is 14 residues. Germline lookup yields CDR1 KGHSH and CDR2 LQKENI. Written as DNA, the CDR3 is TGTGCCAGCTCACCAGAGGGTAAACTCTATGGCTACACCTTC. Translated, it gives CASSPEGKLYGYTF.

The chain recombines TRBV20-1 with TRBJ1-1, with D tentatively TRBD1 (6 bases). Germline lookup yields CDR1 DFQATT and CDR2 SNEGSKA (reference sequence). V lost 3 bases to trimming and J lost 1 base, with 21 bases between them. The CDR3 length is 17 residues. For the CDR3, the DNA is TGCAGTGCTAGTTTACCCCAACAGGGTTACCGGAACACTGAAGCTTTCTTT. Its protein is CSASLPQQGYRNTEAFF.

The rearrangement uses TRBV28 and TRBJ2-3; D remains unclear. V gave up 2 bases and J gave up 4 bases, with 10 bases separating them. This CDR3 region has 14 residues. Germline V gives CDR1 MDHEN, CDR2 SYDVKM. CDR3 sequence: CASSLGNDADTQYF. CDR3 in DNA: TGTGCCAGCAGTTTAGGGAATGATGCAGATACGCAGTATTTT.

The J gene is TRBJ1-6, the V gene TRBV12-3 or TRBV12-4; TRBD1 is a possible D gene (5 bases). This CDR3 contains 13 residues. Between the trimmed V and J ends, which lost 6 bases and 8 bases, there was a span of 11 bases. The CDR3 protein is CASSPAGHSPLHF. The CDR3 DNA is TGTGCCAGCAGCCCTGCGGGGCATTCACCCCTCCACTTT.

The chain carries TRBV2 and TRBJ2-7; 11 positions agree with TRBD2. CDR1 is SNHLY, CDR2 FYNNEI, per germline. The CDR3 has 14 residues. V gave up 4 bases and J gave up 7 bases; unmatched junction bases: 6. The CDR3 loop reads CASSVAGGPGEQYF. As DNA, the CDR3 is TGTGCCAGCAGTGTAGCGGGAGGGCCAGGGGAGCAGTACTTC. Using reference TRBV2 and TRBJ2-7 for the parts outside the CDR3, the full variable domain is EPEVTQTPSHQVTQMGQEVILRCVPISNHLYFYWYRQILGQKVEFLVSFYNNEISEKSEIFDDQFSVERPDGSNFTLKIRSTKLEDSAMYFCASSVAGGPGEQYFGPGTRLTVT.

The CDR3 loop is CASSPPVFSNYGYTF. Here the CDR3 DNA reads TGTGCCAGCTCACCACCAGTTTTTTCAAACTATGGCTACACCTTC. The V gene is TRBV18, the J gene TRBJ1-2; no firm D call. The CDR3 totals 15 residues. The V end was cut by 0 bases, the J end by 2 bases, with 10 bases between. Germline CDR1 reads KGHSH; CDR2 reads LQKENI.

This sequence joins TRBV10-3 and TRBJ2-7, with 7 bases lining up with TRBD2. The CDR3 runs 15 residues. CDR1 ENHRY and CDR2 SYGVKD come from the germline V gene. Trimming took 10 bases from V and 4 from J; bases not matched to a gene: 16. DNA of the CDR3: TGTGCCACCCAGGCTAATCGGGGGGTTATATACGAGCAGTACTTC. Residues: CATQANRGVIYEQYF.